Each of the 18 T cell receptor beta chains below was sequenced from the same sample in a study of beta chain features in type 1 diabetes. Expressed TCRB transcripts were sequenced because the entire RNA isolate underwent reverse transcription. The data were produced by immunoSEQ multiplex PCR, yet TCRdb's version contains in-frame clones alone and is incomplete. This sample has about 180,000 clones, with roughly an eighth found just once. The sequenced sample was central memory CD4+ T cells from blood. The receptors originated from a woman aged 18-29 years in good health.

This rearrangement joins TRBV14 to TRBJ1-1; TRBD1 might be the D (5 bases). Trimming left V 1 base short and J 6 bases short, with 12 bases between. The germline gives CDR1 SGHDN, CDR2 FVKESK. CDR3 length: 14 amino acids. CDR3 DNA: TGTGCCAGCAGCCAAGGCCCGGGGGGGGCTGAAGCTTTCTTT. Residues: CASSQGPGGAEAFF.

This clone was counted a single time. CDR3 nucleotide sequence: TGTGCCAGCAGTTTTTGGGACTCCGGGAACGTTGACAATGAGCAGTTCTTC. Amino acid sequence: CASSFWDSGNVDNEQFF. The chain employs TRBV28 and TRBJ2-1; TRBD2 might be the D (6 bases). Germline V CDR1 and CDR2: MDHEN, SYDVKM. V was trimmed by 3 bases and J by 5 bases, leaving 20 bases between them. There are 17 residues in the CDR3.

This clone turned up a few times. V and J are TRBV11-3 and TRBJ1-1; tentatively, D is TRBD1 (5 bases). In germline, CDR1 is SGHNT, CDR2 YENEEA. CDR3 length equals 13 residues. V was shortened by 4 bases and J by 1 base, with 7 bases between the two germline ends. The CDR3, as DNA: TGTGCCAGCAGCTCCCAGGGGAACACTGAAGCTTTCTTT. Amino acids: CASSSQGNTEAFF. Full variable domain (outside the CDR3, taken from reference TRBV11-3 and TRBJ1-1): EAGVVQSPRYKIIEKKQPVAFWCNPISGHNTLYWYLQNLGQGPELLIRYENEEAVDDSQLPKDRFSAERLKGVDSTLKIQPAELGDSAVYLCASSSQGNTEAFFGQGTRLTVV.

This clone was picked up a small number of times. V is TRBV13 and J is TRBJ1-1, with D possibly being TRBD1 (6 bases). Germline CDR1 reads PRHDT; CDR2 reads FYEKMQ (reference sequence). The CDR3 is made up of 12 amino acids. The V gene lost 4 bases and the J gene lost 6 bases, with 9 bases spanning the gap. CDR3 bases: TGTGCCAGCAGCTCCCGGACAGCTGAAGCTTTCTTT. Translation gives CASSSRTAEAFF.

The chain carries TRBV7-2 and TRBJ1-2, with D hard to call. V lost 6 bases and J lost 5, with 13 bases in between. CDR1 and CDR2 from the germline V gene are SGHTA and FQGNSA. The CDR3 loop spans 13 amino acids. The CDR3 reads CASSHDIPYGYTF. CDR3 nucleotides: TGTGCCAGCAGTCACGACATCCCTTATGGCTACACCTTC.

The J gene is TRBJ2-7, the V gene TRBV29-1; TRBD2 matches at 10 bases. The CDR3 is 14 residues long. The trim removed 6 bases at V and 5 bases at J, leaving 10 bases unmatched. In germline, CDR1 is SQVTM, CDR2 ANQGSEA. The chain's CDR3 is CSVLPAGGEHEQYF. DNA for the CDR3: TGCAGCGTCCTACCAGCGGGAGGGGAGCACGAGCAGTACTTC.

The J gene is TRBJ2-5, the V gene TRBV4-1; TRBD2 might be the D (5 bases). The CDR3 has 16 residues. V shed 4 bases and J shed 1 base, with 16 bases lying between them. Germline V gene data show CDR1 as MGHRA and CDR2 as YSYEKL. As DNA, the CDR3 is TGCGCCAGCAGCCCCACCCACAGAGGGTCCCAAGAGACCCAGTACTTC. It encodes CASSPTHRGSQETQYF.

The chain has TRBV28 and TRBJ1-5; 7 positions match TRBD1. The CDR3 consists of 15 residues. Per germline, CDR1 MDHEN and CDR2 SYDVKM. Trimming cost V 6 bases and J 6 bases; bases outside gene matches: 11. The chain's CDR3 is CASRVLRQGGQPQHF. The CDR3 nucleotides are TGTGCCAGCAGGGTACTTAGACAGGGCGGTCAGCCCCAGCATTTT.

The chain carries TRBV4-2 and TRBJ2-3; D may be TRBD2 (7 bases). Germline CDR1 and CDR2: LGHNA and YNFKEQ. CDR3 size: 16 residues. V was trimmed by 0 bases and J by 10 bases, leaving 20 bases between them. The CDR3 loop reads CASSQERGRGTGAQYF. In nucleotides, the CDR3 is TGTGCCAGCAGCCAAGAGAGGGGGAGGGGGACGGGGGCGCAGTATTTT.

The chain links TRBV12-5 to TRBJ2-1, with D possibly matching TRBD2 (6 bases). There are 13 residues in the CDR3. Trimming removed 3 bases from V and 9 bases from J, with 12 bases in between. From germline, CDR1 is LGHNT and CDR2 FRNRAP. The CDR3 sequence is CASGFPEGGEQFF. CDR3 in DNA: TGTGCTAGTGGTTTCCCCGAGGGAGGTGAGCAGTTCTTC.

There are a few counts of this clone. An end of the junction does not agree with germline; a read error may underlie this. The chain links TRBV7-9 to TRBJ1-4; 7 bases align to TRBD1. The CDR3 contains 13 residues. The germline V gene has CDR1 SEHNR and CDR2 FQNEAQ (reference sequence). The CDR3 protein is CAGRQGPVEKLFF. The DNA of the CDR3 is TGTGCCGGCAGACAGGGACCTGTGGAAAAACTGTTTTTT.

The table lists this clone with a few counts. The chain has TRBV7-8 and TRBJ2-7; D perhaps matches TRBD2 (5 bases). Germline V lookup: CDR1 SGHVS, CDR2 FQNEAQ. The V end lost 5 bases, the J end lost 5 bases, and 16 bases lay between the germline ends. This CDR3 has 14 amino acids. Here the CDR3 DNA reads TGTGCCAGCAGCCCCCAGGCGAGGGCCCACGAGCAGTACTTC. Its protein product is CASSPQARAHEQYF.

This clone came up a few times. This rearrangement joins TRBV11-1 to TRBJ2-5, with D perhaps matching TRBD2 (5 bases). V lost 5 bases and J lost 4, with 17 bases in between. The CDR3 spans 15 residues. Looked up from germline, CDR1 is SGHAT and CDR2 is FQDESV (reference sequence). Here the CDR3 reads CASSPTEGTGETQYF. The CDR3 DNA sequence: TGTGCCAGCAGCCCTACTGAGGGAACGGGAGAGACCCAGTACTTC. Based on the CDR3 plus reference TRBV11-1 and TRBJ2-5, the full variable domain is EAEVAQSPRYKITEKSQAVAFWCDPISGHATLYWYRQILGQGPELLVQFQDESVVDDSQLPKDRFSAERLKGVDSTLKIQPAELGDSAMYLCASSPTEGTGETQYFGPGTRLLVL.

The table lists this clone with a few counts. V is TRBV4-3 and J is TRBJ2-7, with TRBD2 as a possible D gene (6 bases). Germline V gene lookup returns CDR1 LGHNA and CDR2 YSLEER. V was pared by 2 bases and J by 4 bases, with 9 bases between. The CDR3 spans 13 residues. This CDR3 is CASSQRRDYEQYF. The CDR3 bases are TGCGCCAGCAGCCAACGGCGGGATTACGAGCAGTACTTC.

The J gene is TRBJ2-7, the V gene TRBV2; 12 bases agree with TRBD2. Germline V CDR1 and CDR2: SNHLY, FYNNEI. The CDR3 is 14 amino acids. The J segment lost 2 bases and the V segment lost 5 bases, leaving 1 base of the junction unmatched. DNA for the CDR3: TGTGCCAGCAGTCGGACTAGCGGGACCTACGAGCAGTACTTC. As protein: CASSRTSGTYEQYF.

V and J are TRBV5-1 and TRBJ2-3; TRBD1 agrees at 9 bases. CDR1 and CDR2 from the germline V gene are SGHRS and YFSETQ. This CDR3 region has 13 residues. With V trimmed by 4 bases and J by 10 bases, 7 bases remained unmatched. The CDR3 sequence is CASSTDRGDPQYF. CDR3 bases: TGCGCCAGCAGCACGGACAGGGGCGATCCGCAGTATTTT.

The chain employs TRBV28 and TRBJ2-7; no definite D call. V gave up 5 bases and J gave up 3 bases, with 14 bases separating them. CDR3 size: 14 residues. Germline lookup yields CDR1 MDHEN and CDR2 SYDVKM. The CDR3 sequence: CASSPHIQFYEQYF. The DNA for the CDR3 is TGTGCCAGCAGTCCCCATATCCAGTTCTACGAGCAGTACTTC.

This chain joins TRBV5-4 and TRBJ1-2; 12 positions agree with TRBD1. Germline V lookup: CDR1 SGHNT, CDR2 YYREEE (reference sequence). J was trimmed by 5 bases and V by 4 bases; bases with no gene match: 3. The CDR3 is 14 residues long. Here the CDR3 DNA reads TGTGCCAGCAGCCCGGGACAGGGGGCTTATGGCTACACCTTC. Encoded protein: CASSPGQGAYGYTF.